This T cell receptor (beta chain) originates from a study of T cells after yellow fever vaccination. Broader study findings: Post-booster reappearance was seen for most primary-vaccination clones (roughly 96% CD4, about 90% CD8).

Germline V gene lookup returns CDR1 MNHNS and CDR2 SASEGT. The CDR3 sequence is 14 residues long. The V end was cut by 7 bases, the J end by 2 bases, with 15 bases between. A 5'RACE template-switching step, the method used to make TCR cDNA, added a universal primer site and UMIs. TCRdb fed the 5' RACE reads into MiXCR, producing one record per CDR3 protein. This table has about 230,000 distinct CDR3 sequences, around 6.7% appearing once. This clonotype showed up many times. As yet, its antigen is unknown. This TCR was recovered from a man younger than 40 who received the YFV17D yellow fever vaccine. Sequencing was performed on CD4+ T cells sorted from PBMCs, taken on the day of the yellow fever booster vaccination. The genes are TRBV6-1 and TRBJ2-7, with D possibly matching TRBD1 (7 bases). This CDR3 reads CASTFRGETYEQYF. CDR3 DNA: TGTGCCAGCACCTTCAGGGGGGAAACCTACGAGCAGTACTTC.